This record covers a single T cell receptor (beta chain). Its target is not known. TCRdb re-analyzed the 5' RACE reads; it lists each CDR3 protein once, without DNA. The sample holds hundreds of thousands of distinct CDR3 sequences. Germline V gene lookup returns CDR1 KGHDR and CDR2 SFDVKD. The CDR3 runs to 16 residues. The data stem from a study of T cells expressing NK-cell markers. Looking at the study overall: All TCR beta repertoires analysed originated from sorted CD3+CD56+NKG2C+, CD3+CD56+NKG2C- and CD3+CD56-NKG2C+ T cells. Study results and caveats: CD8+ T cells in roughly six donors included dominant NKG2C+ clonotypes at roughly 1.0-7.5%.

The source of this sequence is a woman between 18 and 69 years old in good health. The material sequenced was blood T cells: a sorted CD56 or NKG2C T cell subset, CD4+ or CD8+ T cells, or bulk PBMC T cells (not recorded which). This sequence joins TRBV24-1 and TRBJ2-2; TCRdb's D call of TRBD1 is untestable without DNA. CDR3 protein: CATRARDRANTGELFF.